The source of this TCR beta chain is a study of identical twins. Carrying unique molecular identifiers, the cDNA also gained a universal primer site through template switching. One entry per CDR3 protein results from TCRdb running MiXCR on the 5' RACE reads. In the table there are 150,000 or so distinct CDR3 sequences, around 3.5% of which are singletons. In this sample, this clonotype turned up many times. The antigen is not known. Notes on the study in general: Zero-insertion results could be subject to partial confounding by invariant MAIT and iNKT cells.

The V end lost 6 bases, the J end lost 3 bases, and 11 bases lay between the germline ends. The CDR3 is 12 residues long. Per the germline V gene, CDR1 is DFQATT and CDR2 is SNEGSKA (reference sequence). Sequencing used memory T cells sorted from blood. The chain has TRBV20-1 and TRBJ1-1; D uncertain. The origin of this receptor is a man younger than 30 in good health. CDR3 nucleotides: TGCAGTGCCAGTATAAGGGACACTGAAGCTTTCTTT. It translates to CSASIRDTEAFF.